The table lists the clone carrying this TCR beta chain with many counts. Its specificity is unknown. This entry is derived from a study of T cells in Graves' hyperthyroidism and ophthalmopathy. Study-wide findings and caveats: Most thyroid clonotypes expanded above 0.001 were also detected in blood.

Diagnostic assessment was based on clinical symptoms, serum thyroxine and TRAb, thyroid ultrasound and orbital computed tomography. Fresh peripheral blood, 8 to 10 ml of it, supplied the PBMCs. Regions amplified from RNA transcripts were the TCR beta CDR3 regions. TCR CDR3 underwent first-round RT-PCR with the HTBI primer set. Via MiXCR, TCRdb re-called the multiplex PCR reads, giving one row per CDR3 protein. The sample carries 300,000 to 400,000 distinct CDR3 sequences, approximately 17% recorded once. This CDR3 region has 13 residues. CDR1 is DFQATT, CDR2 SNEGSKA, per germline (reference sequence). Deletions cut 6 bases from V and 4 bases from J, with 15 bases between.

The sequence derives from a man younger than 35 with Graves' ophthalmopathy. Source material: blood. The chain couples TRBV20-1 to TRBJ1-2, with D hard to call. This CDR3 is CSAFIALRYGYTF. In nucleotides, the CDR3 is TGCAGTGCCTTCATCGCGTTACGCTATGGCTACACCTTC.